The entry below describes one T cell receptor (beta chain). Its target is not known. The sample belongs to a study of T cells expressing NK-cell markers. Study context: HCMV seropositivity characterized seven of the eight sequenced donors, and seronegativity one. Study observations and caveats: In about six donors, dominant CD3+CD56+NKG2C+ clones formed about 1.0-7.5% of CD8+ cells.

Following a re-call of the 5' RACE reads, TCRdb has one entry per CDR3 protein and lacks DNA. This listing includes under 35,000 distinct CDR3 sequences. Sequenced material: blood T cells: a sorted CD56 or NKG2C T cell subset, CD4+ or CD8+ T cells, or bulk PBMC T cells (not recorded which). This sequence was found in a woman between 18 and 70 years old in good health.

Here the CDR3 reads CASSQVDRQGIDEQYF. The chain carries TRBV4-1 and TRBJ2-7; the D call from TCRdb, TRBD1, cannot be confirmed without DNA. This CDR3 spans 16 amino acids. Germline lookup yields CDR1 MGHRA and CDR2 YSYEKL.